This T cell receptor (beta chain) stems from a study of beta chain features in type 1 diabetes. As for the study in general: Taken together, all samples contributed 107,917,701 examined sorted cells.

The sample holds a few counts of this clone. Its specificity is unknown. Study findings and constraints: Whether TCRB rearrangement is influenced by HLA type was left unresolved in this analysis. When Type 1 diabetes patients were examined, their TCRB CDR3s proved moderately but significantly shorter in all four CD4+ subsets. Patients with type 1 diabetes showed fewer VDJ junction insertions and more deletions.

CDR1 ENHRY and CDR2 SYGVKD come from the germline V gene. CDR3 length equals 14 residues. Unmatched junction bases numbered 6, after V lost 8 bases and J lost 3 bases. Every bit of the isolated RNA underwent reverse transcription, so sequencing read expressed TCRB transcripts. Each sample of naive, central memory or regulatory T cells had, on average, about 3.57 million reads. This table comes from immunoSEQ multiplex PCR, and its TCRdb copy is limited to in-frame clones, with some not included. This table has about 740,000 clones, roughly 13% appearing once. This chain uses TRBV10-3 with TRBJ2-5; 10 nucleotides agree with TRBD1. The sequenced sample was naive CD4+ T cells from blood. This TCR derives from a man between 18 and 35 years old with type 1 diabetes. CDR3 in amino acids: CAIRTGTGEETQYF. As DNA, the CDR3 is TGTGCCATCCGTACCGGGACAGGGGAAGAGACCCAGTACTTC.